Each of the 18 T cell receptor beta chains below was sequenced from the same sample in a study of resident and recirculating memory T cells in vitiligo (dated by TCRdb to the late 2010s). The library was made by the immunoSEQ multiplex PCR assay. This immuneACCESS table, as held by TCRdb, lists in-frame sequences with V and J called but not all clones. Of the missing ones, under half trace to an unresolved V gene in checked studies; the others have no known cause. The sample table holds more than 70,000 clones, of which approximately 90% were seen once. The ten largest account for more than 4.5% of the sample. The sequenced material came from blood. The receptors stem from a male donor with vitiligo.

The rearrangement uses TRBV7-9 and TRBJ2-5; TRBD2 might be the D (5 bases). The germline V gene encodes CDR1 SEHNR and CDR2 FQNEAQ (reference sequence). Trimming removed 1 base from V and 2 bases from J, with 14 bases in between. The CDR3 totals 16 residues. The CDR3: CASSLVVGPGQETQYF. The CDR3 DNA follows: TGTGCCAGCAGCTTAGTGGTGGGCCCGGGGCAAGAGACCCAGTACTTC.

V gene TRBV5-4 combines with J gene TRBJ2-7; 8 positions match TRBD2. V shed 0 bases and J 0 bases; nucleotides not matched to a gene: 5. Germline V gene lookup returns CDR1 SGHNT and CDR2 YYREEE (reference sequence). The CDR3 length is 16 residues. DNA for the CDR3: TGTGCCAGCAGCTTGGGCAGCGGGGGAGTCTCCTACGAGCAGTACTTC. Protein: CASSLGSGGVSYEQYF.

This chain's CDR3 is CASRPPTGLNYGYTF. The CDR3 DNA sequence: TGTGCCAGCAGACCTCCGACAGGGCTGAACTATGGCTACACCTTC. J is TRBJ1-2 and V is TRBV2, with TRBD1 identical over 7 bases. Germline V lookup: CDR1 SNHLY, CDR2 FYNNEI. There are 15 residues in the CDR3. V lost 6 bases and J lost 2; bases outside the gene matches: 9. Drawing the rest from reference TRBV2 and TRBJ1-2, the complete variable domain is EPEVTQTPSHQVTQMGQEVILRCVPISNHLYFYWYRQILGQKVEFLVSFYNNEISEKSEIFDDQFSVERPDGSNFTLKIRSTKLEDSAMYFCASRPPTGLNYGYTFGSGTRLTVV.

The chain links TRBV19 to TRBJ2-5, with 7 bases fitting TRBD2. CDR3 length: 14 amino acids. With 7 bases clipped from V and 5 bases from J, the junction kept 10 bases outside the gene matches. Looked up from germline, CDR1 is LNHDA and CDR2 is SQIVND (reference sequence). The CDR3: CASTSVGGTETQYF. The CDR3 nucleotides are TGTGCCAGTACCTCCGTGGGAGGGACCGAGACCCAGTACTTC.

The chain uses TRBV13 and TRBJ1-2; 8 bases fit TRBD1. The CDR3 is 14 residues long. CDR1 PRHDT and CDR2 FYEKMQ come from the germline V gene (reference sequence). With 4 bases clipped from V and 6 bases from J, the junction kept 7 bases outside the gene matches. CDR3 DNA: TGTGCCAGCAGCTCCGACAGGGGCTCGGATGGCTACACCTTC. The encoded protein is CASSSDRGSDGYTF.

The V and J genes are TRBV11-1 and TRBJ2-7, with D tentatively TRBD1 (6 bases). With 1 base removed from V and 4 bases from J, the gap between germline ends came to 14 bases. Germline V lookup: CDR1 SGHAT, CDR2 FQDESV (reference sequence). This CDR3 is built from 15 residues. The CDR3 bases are TGTGCCAGCAGCTTAGAGGTGGGACACCGGTACGAGCAGTACTTC. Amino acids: CASSLEVGHRYEQYF.

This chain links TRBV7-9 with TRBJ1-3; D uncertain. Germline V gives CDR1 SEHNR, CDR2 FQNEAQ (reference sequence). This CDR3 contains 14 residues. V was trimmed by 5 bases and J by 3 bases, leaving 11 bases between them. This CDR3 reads CASSLGGSGNTIYF. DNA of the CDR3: TGTGCCAGCAGCCTGGGTGGGAGTGGAAACACCATATATTTT.

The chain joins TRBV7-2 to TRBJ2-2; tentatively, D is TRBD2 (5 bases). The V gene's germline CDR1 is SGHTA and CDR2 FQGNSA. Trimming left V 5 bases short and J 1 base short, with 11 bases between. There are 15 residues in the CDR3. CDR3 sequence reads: CASSPHAGNTGELFF. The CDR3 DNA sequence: TGTGCCAGCAGCCCGCACGCGGGGAACACCGGGGAGCTGTTTTTT.

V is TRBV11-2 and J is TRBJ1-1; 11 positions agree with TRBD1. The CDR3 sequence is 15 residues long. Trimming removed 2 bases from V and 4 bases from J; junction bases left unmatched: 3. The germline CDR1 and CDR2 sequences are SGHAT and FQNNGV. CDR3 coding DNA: TGTGCCAGCAGCTTACGGGACAGGGGGACCACTGAAGCTTTCTTT. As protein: CASSLRDRGTTEAFF.

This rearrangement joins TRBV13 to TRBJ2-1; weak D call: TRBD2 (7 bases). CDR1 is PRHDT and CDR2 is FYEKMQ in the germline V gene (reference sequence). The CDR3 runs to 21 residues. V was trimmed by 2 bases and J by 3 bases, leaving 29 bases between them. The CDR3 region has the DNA TGTGCCAGCAGCTTACGCGGTCAGGGGAGGGTAGCGGAGCCCCTCTACAATGAGCAGTTCTTC. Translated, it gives CASSLRGQGRVAEPLYNEQFF.

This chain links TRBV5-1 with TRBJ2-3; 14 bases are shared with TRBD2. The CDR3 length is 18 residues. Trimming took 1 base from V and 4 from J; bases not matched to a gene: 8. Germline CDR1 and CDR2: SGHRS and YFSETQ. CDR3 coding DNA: TGCGCCAGCAGCTTGACCCTGACTAGCGGGAGGGCCCCAGATACGCAGTATTTT. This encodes CASSLTLTSGRAPDTQYF.

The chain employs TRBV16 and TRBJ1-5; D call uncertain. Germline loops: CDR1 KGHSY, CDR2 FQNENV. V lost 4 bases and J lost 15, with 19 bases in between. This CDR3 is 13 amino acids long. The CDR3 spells CASSPSRGSVGHF. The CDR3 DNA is TGTGCCAGCAGCCCGTCAAGAGGGTCCGTAGGGCATTTT.

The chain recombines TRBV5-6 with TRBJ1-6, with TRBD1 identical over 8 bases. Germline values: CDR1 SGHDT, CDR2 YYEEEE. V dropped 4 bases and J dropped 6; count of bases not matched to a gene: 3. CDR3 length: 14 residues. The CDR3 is CASSRTGINSPLHF. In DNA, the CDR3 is TGTGCCAGCAGCCGGACAGGGATTAATTCACCCCTCCACTTT.

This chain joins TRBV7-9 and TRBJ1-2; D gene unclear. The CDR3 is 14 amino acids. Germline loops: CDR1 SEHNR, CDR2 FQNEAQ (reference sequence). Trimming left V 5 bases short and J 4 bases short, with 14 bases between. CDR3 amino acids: CASSPPSVAYGYTF. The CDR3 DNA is TGTGCCAGCAGCCCTCCGTCCGTGGCCTATGGCTACACCTTC.

CDR3 amino acids: CASSLSLTDLTGELFF. The CDR3 DNA reads as TGTGCCAGCAGTTTATCCCTAACAGACCTAACCGGGGAGCTGTTTTTT. The J gene is TRBJ2-2, the V gene TRBV28; no clear D gene. V lost 1 base to trimming and J lost 5 bases, with 14 bases between them. CDR3 size: 16 residues. CDR1 is MDHEN and CDR2 is SYDVKM in the germline V gene.

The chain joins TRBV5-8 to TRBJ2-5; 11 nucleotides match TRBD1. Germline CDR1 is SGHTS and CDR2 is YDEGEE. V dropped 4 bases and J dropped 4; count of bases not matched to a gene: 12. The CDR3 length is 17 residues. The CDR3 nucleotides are TGTGCCAGCAGCCCGTGGACAGGGGGCAATTTGAGAGAGACCCAGTACTTC. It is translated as CASSPWTGGNLRETQYF.

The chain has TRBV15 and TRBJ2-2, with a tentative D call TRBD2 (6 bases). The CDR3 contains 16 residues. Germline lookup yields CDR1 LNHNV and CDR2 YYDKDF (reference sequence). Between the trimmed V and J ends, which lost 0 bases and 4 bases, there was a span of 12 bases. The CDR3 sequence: CATSRDGTLGTGELFF. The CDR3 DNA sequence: TGTGCCACCAGCAGAGATGGGACTTTGGGCACCGGGGAGCTGTTTTTT. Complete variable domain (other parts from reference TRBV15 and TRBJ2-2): DAMVIQNPRYQVTQFGKPVTLSCSQTLNHNVMYWYQQKSSQAPKLLFHYYDKDFNNEADTPDNFQSRRPNTSFCFLDIRSPGLGDTAMYLCATSRDGTLGTGELFFGEGSRLTVL.

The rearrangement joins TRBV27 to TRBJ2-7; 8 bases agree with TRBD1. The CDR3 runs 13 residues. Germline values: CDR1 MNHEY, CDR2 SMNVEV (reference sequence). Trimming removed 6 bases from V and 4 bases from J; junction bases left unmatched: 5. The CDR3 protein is CASSRTGWYEQYF. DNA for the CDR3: TGTGCCAGCAGCCGGACAGGGTGGTACGAGCAGTACTTC.